The clone carrying this T cell receptor beta chain is a singleton in its sample. This sample is part of a study of blood T cell repertoires in COVID-19. Here immunoSEQ multiplex PCR was the method, and the copy in TCRdb shows in-frame clones only, minus some. Seen here are approximately 220,000 clones, around 89% observed once, and the top ten hold more than 3%. This CDR3 is 14 amino acids long. Per the germline V gene, CDR1 is SGHNT and CDR2 is YYREEE (reference sequence). The J segment lost 2 bases and the V segment lost 3 bases, leaving 4 bases of the junction unmatched. Material: PBMCs or T cells enriched from blood (not recorded which). The V gene is TRBV5-4, the J gene TRBJ1-1; TRBD1 matches 7 bases. The receptor comes from a woman aged 18-30 years in a cohort exposed to, infected with or recovered from COVID-19 (not recorded which). This chain's CDR3 is CASSSGQINTEAFF. For the CDR3, the DNA is TGTGCCAGCAGCTCGGGACAGATTAACACTGAAGCTTTCTTT.